These 9 T cell receptor beta chains were all obtained from the same sample, sequenced in a study of cytomegalovirus exposure and HLA in healthy donors. PCR primers comprised 60 Vbeta and 13 Jbeta primers. Libraries were prepared by immunoSEQ multiplex PCR; TCRdb keeps only in-frame clonotypes and omits some of them. Among roughly 140,000 clones, approximately 9% were seen once, and the ten largest hold about 1.7%. The sample comprised PBMCs. The source is a male donor in good health and CMV-seronegative.

There are a few counts of this clone. The V and J genes are TRBV11-3 and TRBJ2-7; TRBD1 matches at 12 bases. The CDR3 runs 15 residues. With 4 bases clipped from V and 4 bases from J, the junction kept 5 bases outside the gene matches. Germline CDR1 is SGHNT and CDR2 is YENEEA. For the CDR3, the DNA is TGTGCCAGCAGCTCGGGACAGGGGGCTTTGTACGAGCAGTACTTC. Protein: CASSSGQGALYEQYF.

This clone was seen a handful of times. The rearrangement uses TRBV10-3 and TRBJ2-6; D not certain. This CDR3 is 15 amino acids long. The V gene lost 8 bases and the J gene lost 0 bases, with 11 bases spanning the gap. The germline V gene has CDR1 ENHRY and CDR2 SYGVKD. The CDR3 nucleotides read TGTGCCATCGGCCAAACATACTCTGGGGCCAACGTCCTGACTTTC. Translating it yields CAIGQTYSGANVLTF.

V gene TRBV18 combines with J gene TRBJ2-7; D unclear. Trimming took off 3 bases at V and 0 bases at J, with 3 bases between the two ends. CDR1 is KGHSH and CDR2 is LQKENI in the germline V gene. CDR3 length: 12 amino acids. The CDR3 here is CASSPSSYEQYF. As DNA, the CDR3 is TGTGCCAGCTCACCTAGCTCCTACGAGCAGTACTTC.

This clone was found a few times. The V gene is TRBV27, the J gene TRBJ1-1; D uncertain. CDR3 length: 15 amino acids. From germline, CDR1 is MNHEY and CDR2 SMNVEV (reference sequence). V was shortened by 3 bases and J by 6 bases, with 17 bases between the two germline ends. Here the CDR3 DNA reads TGTGCCAGCAGTTTTGGAGGAACGAACGTCGCTGAAGCTTTCTTT. Residues: CASSFGGTNVAEAFF.

This chain links TRBV28 with TRBJ2-2; weak D call: TRBD1 (6 bases). With 6 bases removed from V and 0 bases from J, the gap between germline ends came to 17 bases. From germline, CDR1 is MDHEN and CDR2 SYDVKM. The CDR3 covers 17 residues. For the CDR3, the DNA is TGTGCCAGCAGCACCTGGGACATCAACACGAACACCGGGGAGCTGTTTTTT. Its protein product is CASSTWDINTNTGELFF.

This clone was recorded a few times. CDR3 loop: CATSARPQGLSYEQYF. The CDR3 coding sequence is TGTGCCACCAGCGCGCGTCCACAGGGGCTGTCCTACGAGCAGTACTTC. The chain has TRBV15 and TRBJ2-7; 7 bases are shared with TRBD1. The CDR3 contains 16 residues. Germline V gene data show CDR1 as LNHNV and CDR2 as YYDKDF (reference sequence). The trim removed 5 bases at V and 1 base at J, leaving 11 bases unmatched.

This clone was seen a few times. The rearrangement joins TRBV2 to TRBJ1-6, with TRBD1 matching 10 bases. Germline loops: CDR1 SNHLY, CDR2 FYNNEI. Trimming removed 6 bases from V and 5 bases from J; junction bases left unmatched: 4. There are 15 residues in the CDR3. The CDR3: CASRPDRGNNSPLHF. As DNA, the CDR3 is TGTGCCAGCAGGCCGGACAGGGGGAATAATTCACCCCTCCACTTT.

V is TRBV29-1 and J is TRBJ1-2; 7 bases agree with TRBD1. V was clipped by 5 bases and J by 8 bases; unmatched bases: 11. Looked up from germline, CDR1 is SQVTM and CDR2 is ANQGSEA. The CDR3 loop spans 13 amino acids. The CDR3 region has the DNA TGCAGCGTTTACCTACAGGGGCTGGGGGGCTACACCTTC. It encodes CSVYLQGLGGYTF.

About this clone itself: Other DNA sequences within the sample encode an identical CDR3. V gene TRBV5-1 combines with J gene TRBJ1-3; 7 bases fit TRBD1. J lost 2 bases, V lost 0 bases, and 5 bases had no gene match. There are 16 residues in the CDR3. Germline CDR1 reads SGHRS; CDR2 reads YFSETQ. For the CDR3, the DNA is TGCGCCAGCAGCTTGGATGGGACAGCGCCTGGAAACACCATATATTTT. Its protein is CASSLDGTAPGNTIYF.